Listed here are 16 T cell receptor beta chains from one sample, sequenced in a study of neoadjuvant nivolumab and ipilimumab in lung cancer. TCRdb's copy holds only in-frame clones and misses some; the assay was immunoSEQ multiplex PCR. The profile shows 9,700 or so clones, around 77% of them singletons. Sequenced material: tumor tissue, taken after neoadjuvant nivolumab, alone or with ipilimumab, at or shortly before surgery. These receptors all stem from an adult with non-small cell lung cancer. Some clones in this sample may be carry-over from other donors' samples.

The V and J genes are TRBV5-6 and TRBJ1-1; 7 bases align to TRBD1. V lost 6 bases, J lost 5 bases, and 22 bases stayed unmatched. Germline CDR1 SGHDT, CDR2 YYEEEE. The CDR3 runs 18 residues. Here the CDR3 DNA reads TGTGCCAGCACCGCAAAAACGGACAGGTCGATGAGGGTAACTGAAGCTTTCTTT. Protein product: CASTAKTDRSMRVTEAFF.

The chain is built from TRBV6-6 and TRBJ1-5; no clear D. The CDR3 consists of 15 residues. V was shortened by 5 bases and J by 0 bases, with 11 bases between the two germline ends. Germline V gives CDR1 MNHNY, CDR2 SVGAGI (reference sequence). The CDR3 DNA sequence: TGTGCCAGCAGTCAACAGCGGACTAGCAATCAGCCCCAGCATTTT. Amino acid sequence: CASSQQRTSNQPQHF.

The chain has TRBV18 and TRBJ1-1; D might be TRBD1 (5 bases). This CDR3 has 14 amino acids. Per germline, CDR1 KGHSH and CDR2 LQKENI. The V end lost 4 bases, the J end lost 0 bases, and 9 bases lay between the germline ends. CDR3 in DNA: TGTGCCAGCTCACTAGACAGATTGAACACTGAAGCTTTCTTT. This sequence encodes CASSLDRLNTEAFF.

The chain recombines TRBV7-9 with TRBJ2-7; TRBD2 matches 8 bases. The CDR3 is made up of 16 amino acids. Germline values: CDR1 SEHNR, CDR2 FQNEAQ (reference sequence). Losses at the gene ends were 4 bases for V and 2 bases for J; bases not matched to a gene: 10. CDR3 sequence: CASSSSRGGNTYEQYF. The CDR3 coding sequence is TGTGCCAGCAGCTCATCTCGGGGGGGAAACACCTACGAGCAGTACTTC.

The chain uses TRBV6-1 and TRBJ2-7, with unresolved D. Germline values: CDR1 MNHNS, CDR2 SASEGT. The CDR3 contains 14 residues. The ends were cut back, 10 bases at V and 3 bases at J, with 19 bases in the middle. CDR3 protein: CANADSPADYEQYF. CDR3 sequence (DNA): TGTGCCAATGCCGACTCTCCCGCAGACTACGAGCAGTACTTC.

This rearrangement joins TRBV10-3 to TRBJ1-6; TRBD1 matches at 7 bases. Germline V CDR1 and CDR2: ENHRY, SYGVKD. With 2 bases clipped from V and 11 bases from J, the junction kept 6 bases outside the gene matches. CDR3 length: 14 amino acids. This CDR3 reads CAISEEGGTTPLHF. The CDR3 DNA follows: TGTGCCATCAGTGAGGAAGGGGGCACTACACCCCTCCACTTT.

The gene calls are TRBV4-2 and TRBJ2-7; D might be TRBD1 (6 bases). Germline V CDR1 and CDR2: LGHNA, YNFKEQ. V lost 0 bases and J lost 5, with 14 bases in between. This CDR3 region has 15 residues. The CDR3 DNA sequence: TGTGCCAGCAGCCAAGATAAGGCGGCAGGGGACGAGCAGTACTTC. Translated, it gives CASSQDKAAGDEQYF.

The CDR3 DNA reads TGTGCCAGCAGCTTGAATGGGGCTAGCACTGAAGCTTTCTTT. As protein: CASSLNGASTEAFF. This rearrangement joins TRBV5-4 to TRBJ1-1; the D gene is possibly TRBD1 (5 bases). V was clipped by 1 base and J by 4 bases, with 11 bases between them. Germline assignment: CDR1 SGHNT and CDR2 YYREEE (reference sequence). The CDR3 loop spans 14 amino acids.

In this sample, this clone turned up once. The CDR3 coding sequence is TGTGCCAGCAGCACGGGCGGACGCCCTGGGGCCAACGTCCTGACTTTC. Amino acid sequence: CASSTGGRPGANVLTF. This chain uses TRBV5-5 with TRBJ2-6; D not certain. V was trimmed by 4 bases and J by 2 bases, leaving 13 bases between them. The CDR3 runs to 16 residues. CDR1 is SGHKS, CDR2 YYEKEE, per germline (reference sequence).

V usage is TRBV18 and J usage is TRBJ1-6, with D perhaps matching TRBD1 (5 bases). The CDR3 runs 20 residues. Trimming cost V 5 bases and J 6 bases, with 29 bases left between them. Germline V gene sequence: CDR1 KGHSH, CDR2 LQKENI. Written as DNA, the CDR3 is TGTGCCAGCTCATCCACCCGGGACGGACCGTCAACACAATCTAATTCACCCCTCCACTTT. Protein sequence: CASSSTRDGPSTQSNSPLHF.

This clone was picked up a small number of times. The chain uses TRBV2 and TRBJ2-7; TRBD1 aligns across 7 bases. The ends lost 5 bases at V and 4 bases at J; junction bases unmatched: 8. Per germline, CDR1 SNHLY and CDR2 FYNNEI. The CDR3 runs to 14 residues. The CDR3, as DNA: TGTGCCAGCAGTACACAGGGGCGCGGGTACGAGCAGTACTTC. As protein: CASSTQGRGYEQYF.

The chain joins TRBV5-6 to TRBJ1-2; D might be TRBD1 (6 bases). Between the trimmed V and J ends, which lost 2 bases and 4 bases, there was a span of 12 bases. This CDR3 has 14 residues. Germline V gene sequence: CDR1 SGHDT, CDR2 YYEEEE. Written as DNA, the CDR3 is TGTGCCAGCAGCTTCCCAGGGGATATCTATGGCTACACCTTC. Its translation: CASSFPGDIYGYTF.

The chain combines TRBV18 with TRBJ1-2, with unresolved D. CDR1 KGHSH and CDR2 LQKENI come from the germline V gene. CDR3 length: 12 amino acids. Deletions cut 6 bases from V and 3 bases from J, with 8 bases between. The CDR3 bases are TGTGCCAGCTCCAATGTTCACTATGGCTACACCTTC. This gives the protein CASSNVHYGYTF.

This clone was observed a handful of times. The gene calls are TRBV25-1 and TRBJ2-2, with 9 bases fitting TRBD2. The CDR3 totals 17 residues. CDR1 and CDR2 from the germline V gene are MGHDK and SYGVNS. The V gene end was trimmed by 4 bases and the J gene end by 4 bases; junction bases not matched to a gene: 10. CDR3 in amino acids: CASSVLPLRGGTGELFF. DNA of the CDR3: TGTGCCAGCAGTGTCCTACCGTTGCGGGGGGGCACCGGGGAGCTGTTTTTT.

The V and J genes are TRBV4-2 and TRBJ2-1; possibly TRBD1 or TRBD2 for D (5 bases each). Germline CDR1 reads LGHNA; CDR2 reads YNFKEQ. The CDR3 has 13 amino acids. Trimming cost V 0 bases and J 12 bases, with 12 bases left between them. The CDR3 sequence is CASSQDGGVLQFF. CDR3 coding DNA: TGTGCCAGCAGCCAAGATGGGGGTGTGCTGCAGTTCTTC.

The V and J genes are TRBV29-1 and TRBJ1-1; no firm D call. Germline loops: CDR1 SQVTM, CDR2 ANQGSEA. This CDR3 comprises 10 residues. Trimming shortened V by 3 bases and J by 3 bases, and 2 bases separated the two germline ends. The DNA of the CDR3 is TGCAGCGTTGACTACACTGAAGCTTTCTTT. Encoded protein: CSVDYTEAFF.